The sample holds many counts of the clone carrying this T cell receptor beta chain. Antigen unknown. Diagnostic decisions used clinical symptoms, serum thyroxine and TRAb, thyroid ultrasound and orbital computed tomography. From 8.5 to 10 ml of fresh peripheral blood, PBMCs were isolated. The sample comes from a study of T cells in Graves' hyperthyroidism and ophthalmopathy. Findings and limits, study-wide: Among thyroid clonotypes expanded above 0.001, most also appeared in blood.

Germline CDR1 and CDR2: SGHDN and FVKESK. This CDR3 is 14 amino acids long. With 5 bases clipped from V and 8 bases from J, the junction kept 8 bases outside the gene matches. RNA transcripts provided the source from which TCR beta CDR3 regions were amplified. TCR CDR3 underwent first-round RT-PCR with the HTBI primer set. TCRdb passed the multiplex PCR reads through MiXCR, listing each CDR3 protein once. The sample has some 300,000 distinct CDR3 sequences, roughly 20% seen once; the top ten hold 35% to 45%. This sequence was found in a man in his fifties or sixties with Graves' ophthalmopathy. Input material: blood. This chain joins TRBV14 and TRBJ1-4; TRBD1 aligns across 7 bases. The DNA of the CDR3 is TGTGCCAGCAGCGATGACAGGGTGGGCGAAAAACTGTTTTTT. The encoded protein is CASSDDRVGEKLFF.